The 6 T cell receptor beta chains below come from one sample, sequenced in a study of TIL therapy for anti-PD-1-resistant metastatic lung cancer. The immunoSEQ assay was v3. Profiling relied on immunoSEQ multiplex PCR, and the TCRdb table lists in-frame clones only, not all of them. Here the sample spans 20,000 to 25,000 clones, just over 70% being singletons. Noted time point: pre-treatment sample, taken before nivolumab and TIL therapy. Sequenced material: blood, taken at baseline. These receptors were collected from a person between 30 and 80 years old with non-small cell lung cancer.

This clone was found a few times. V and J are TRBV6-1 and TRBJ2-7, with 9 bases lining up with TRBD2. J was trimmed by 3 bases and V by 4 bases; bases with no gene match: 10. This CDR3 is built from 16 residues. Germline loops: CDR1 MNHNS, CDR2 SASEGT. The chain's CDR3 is CASSAQSGTSNYEQYF. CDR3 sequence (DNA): TGTGCCAGCAGTGCACAATCCGGGACTAGCAACTACGAGCAGTACTTC.

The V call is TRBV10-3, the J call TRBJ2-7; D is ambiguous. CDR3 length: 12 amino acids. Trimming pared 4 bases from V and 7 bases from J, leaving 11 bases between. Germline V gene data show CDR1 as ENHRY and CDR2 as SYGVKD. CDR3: CAISGGVREQYF. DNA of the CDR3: TGTGCCATCAGTGGTGGAGTCCGGGAGCAGTACTTC.

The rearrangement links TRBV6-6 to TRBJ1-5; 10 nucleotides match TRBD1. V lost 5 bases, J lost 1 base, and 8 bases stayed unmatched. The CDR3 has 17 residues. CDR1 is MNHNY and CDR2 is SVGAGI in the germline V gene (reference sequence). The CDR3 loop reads CASSPKPGQGSNQPQHF. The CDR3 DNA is TGTGCCAGCAGTCCGAAACCGGGACAGGGGAGCAATCAGCCCCAGCATTTT.

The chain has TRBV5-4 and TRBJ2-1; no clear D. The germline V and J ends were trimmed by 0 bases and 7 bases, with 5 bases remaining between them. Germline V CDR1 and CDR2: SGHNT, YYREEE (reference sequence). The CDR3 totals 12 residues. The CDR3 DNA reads TGTGCCAGCAGCTTGGGACGGAATGAGCAGTTCTTC. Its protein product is CASSLGRNEQFF. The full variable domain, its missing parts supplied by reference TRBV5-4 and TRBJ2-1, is ETGVTQSPTHLIKTRGQQVTLRCSSQSGHNTVSWYQQALGQGPQFIFQYYREEENGRGNFPPRFSGLQFPNYSSELNVNALELDDSALYLCASSLGRNEQFFGPGTRLTVL.

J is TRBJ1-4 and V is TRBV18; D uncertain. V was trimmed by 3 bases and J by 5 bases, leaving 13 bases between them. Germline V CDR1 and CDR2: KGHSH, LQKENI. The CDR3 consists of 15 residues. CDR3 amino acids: CASSPPWGRNEKLFF. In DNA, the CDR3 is TGTGCCAGCTCACCCCCGTGGGGTCGCAATGAAAAACTGTTTTTT.

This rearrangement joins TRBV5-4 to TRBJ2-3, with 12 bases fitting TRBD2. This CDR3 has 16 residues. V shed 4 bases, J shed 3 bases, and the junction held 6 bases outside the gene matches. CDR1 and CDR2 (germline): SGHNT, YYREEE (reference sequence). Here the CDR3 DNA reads TGTGCCAGCAGCGAGGGACTAGCGGGTATTACAGATACGCAGTATTTT. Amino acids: CASSEGLAGITDTQYF.